This T cell receptor (beta chain) came from a study of T cell clonotyping in hematopoietic cell transplantation. Germline loops: CDR1 MNHEY, CDR2 SVGAGI. The CDR3 contains 15 residues. The V and J ends lost 2 bases and 5 bases, in that order; junction bases with no gene match: 5. Of note for this clone: Its target is not known.

Findings and limits, study-wide: Recipient TCR diversity dropped after transplant; expanded clonotypes rose from day 30 to 180. Cells were unsorted, so CD4 and CD8 contributions were not separated.

The repertoire was sequenced with immunoSEQ multiplex PCR; TCRdb's copy has only in-frame clones and lacks some. The table includes fewer than 6,000 clones, 70% to 85% detected once. Samples: about 28 days before transplant, then days 30, 100 and 180 after. This chain uses TRBV6-5 with TRBJ1-2, with 10 bases fitting TRBD1. This TCR was recovered from a male patient aged 50 to 59 who had an allogeneic stem cell transplant from an unrelated donor, so the T cells may come from the graft donor. Some clones in this sample may be carry-over from other donors' samples. The specimen comprised PBMCs, sampled 100 days after allogeneic stem cell transplant. As DNA, the CDR3 is TGTGCCAGCAGTTACAGGGACAGGGGAGGATATGGCTACACCTTC. Translating it yields CASSYRDRGGYGYTF.